The clone carrying this T cell receptor (beta chain) showed up just once. Seattle researchers signed up patients amid active infection and tracked them longitudinally. Clones were sequenced by immunoSEQ multiplex PCR, and TCRdb holds only the in-frame ones, with some missing. The sample records 150,000 or so clones, 85% to 90% being singletons. The data stem from a study of blood T cell repertoires in COVID-19. The source is a man between 18 and 29 years old with COVID-19, enrolled during active disease. The sequencing input was peripheral blood.

The CDR3 coding sequence is TGTGCCAGTAGCCCCGGAGTTGGGGAAGCTTTCTTT. Translation: CASSPGVGEAFF. The rearrangement joins TRBV19 to TRBJ1-1, with unresolved D. The CDR3 sequence is 12 residues long. Germline values: CDR1 LNHDA, CDR2 SQIVND (reference sequence). Trimming removed 6 bases at V and 8 bases at J, with 13 bases between.